One and the same sample provided the 6 T cell receptor beta chains below, sequenced in a study of shared clonotypes between healthy human individuals. TCRdb's copy holds only in-frame clones and misses some; the assay was immunoSEQ multiplex PCR. Counted here are approximately 1,500,000 clones, around 95% occurring once; the ten biggest clones make up over 1%. Sample: naive CD4+ T cells sorted from blood. Subset specified: CD45RA+ positively selected. The receptors derive from a man aged 25-40 years in good health.

This clone was observed once. This chain joins TRBV28 and TRBJ1-2; no firm D call. Trimming pared 6 bases from V and 8 bases from J, leaving 10 bases between. Germline values: CDR1 MDHEN, CDR2 SYDVKM. The CDR3 consists of 11 residues. CDR3 coding DNA: TGTGCCAGCAGCCCCACTAGGGGCTACACCTTC. Amino acid sequence: CASSPTRGYTF.

The rearrangement links TRBV18 to TRBJ2-5; D may be TRBD1 or TRBD2 (6 bases each). CDR1 and CDR2 (germline): KGHSH, LQKENI. V lost 5 bases and J 5 bases, leaving 21 bases between the germline ends. This CDR3 comprises 16 residues. The CDR3 here is CASSSGRGGGLETQYF. In DNA form, the CDR3 reads TGTGCCAGCTCATCGGGGCGAGGAGGGGGTCTGGAGACCCAGTACTTC. Together with reference TRBV18 and TRBJ2-5, the CDR3 gives the full variable domain: NAGVMQNPRHLVRRRGQEARLRCSPMKGHSHVYWYRQLPEEGLKFMVYLQKENIIDESGMPKERFSAEFPKEGPSILRIQQVVRGDSAAYFCASSSGRGGGLETQYFGPGTRLLVL.

The chain couples TRBV11-2 to TRBJ2-5; the D gene is possibly TRBD2 (6 bases). This CDR3 region has 14 residues. V lost 4 bases and J 4 bases, leaving 13 bases between the germline ends. CDR1 is SGHAT, CDR2 FQNNGV, per germline. The CDR3 loop reads CASSSLADAETQYF. The CDR3 bases are TGTGCCAGCAGCTCACTAGCAGATGCAGAGACCCAGTACTTC. Drawing the rest from reference TRBV11-2 and TRBJ2-5, the complete variable domain is EAGVAQSPRYKIIEKRQSVAFWCNPISGHATLYWYQQILGQGPKLLIQFQNNGVVDDSQLPKDRFSAERLKGVDSTLKIQPAKLEDSAVYLCASSSLADAETQYFGPGTRLLVL.

Details on this clone: This same CDR3 is encoded by further DNA sequences in the sample. The chain is built from TRBV7-9 and TRBJ2-3; 7 positions match TRBD2. The ends lost 5 bases at V and 5 bases at J; junction bases unmatched: 7. Germline assignment: CDR1 SEHNR and CDR2 FQNEAQ (reference sequence). The CDR3 sequence is 14 residues long. The CDR3 here is CASSPRREGDTQYF. CDR3 coding DNA: TGTGCCAGCAGCCCCCGTAGGGAGGGAGATACGCAGTATTTT.

CDR3 DNA: TGTGCCAGCCGATCATTGAGAGGGGGATCCTACGAGCAGTACTTC. Residues: CASRSLRGGSYEQYF. The J gene is TRBJ2-7, the V gene TRBV11-2; perhaps TRBD1 as D (6 bases). This CDR3 contains 15 residues. V lost 8 bases and J 1 base, leaving 18 bases between the germline ends. Germline CDR1 is SGHAT and CDR2 is FQNNGV.

This chain joins TRBV5-6 and TRBJ2-6, with 10 bases lining up with TRBD1. The J segment lost 1 base and the V segment lost 0 bases, leaving 1 base of the junction unmatched. Germline CDR1 is SGHDT and CDR2 is YYEEEE. The CDR3 is 17 residues long. The CDR3 sequence is CASSLEDRGSGANVLTF. CDR3 in DNA: TGTGCCAGCAGCTTGGAGGACAGGGGGTCTGGGGCCAACGTCCTGACTTTC.